The sequence of this T cell receptor beta chain was determined in a study of blood T cell repertoires in COVID-19. Study at large: Some COVID-19 samples were acute and others convalescent; all came from the United States, Italy and Spain. In each case, the material was cDNA or gDNA derived from T cells, B-cell-depleted T cells, or PBMCs.

All enrollees were roughly 18 to 90 years old and from 25 or so US areas. Authors' data handling: Quantification of nucleated cells was approximated via reference gene primer amplification. Repertoires were generated with immunoSEQ multiplex PCR, while TCRdb's copy carries only in-frame clones and drops some. The V and J calls and clone size are taken from that table; D and trimming were inferred from the DNA. The sample contains about 170,000 clones, 80% to 90% of which appear only once. This CDR3 has 15 amino acids. The germline V and J ends were trimmed by 4 bases and 1 base, with 12 bases remaining between them. Germline-derived CDR1 and CDR2 are SGDLS and YYNGEE.

This TCR derives from a man between 45 and 60 years old who had recovered from COVID-19. V usage is TRBV9 and J usage is TRBJ1-3; D is ambiguous. The specimen was PBMCs or T cells enriched from blood (not recorded which). CDR3 bases: TGTGCCAGCAGCAGCAGCGGCGTATCTGGAAACACCATATATTTT. Amino acid sequence: CASSSSGVSGNTIYF.